This TCR beta chain was found in a study of cytomegalovirus exposure and HLA in healthy donors. Overall study results and limits: Many donors shared some public TCRs, even though most TCR sequences were rare. Later analysis suggested links between common viral pathogens and several top significant clusters. More clonal expansion characterized HLA-associated TCR beta chains than equally common others in a later analysis.

In the PCR, 60 Vbeta and 13 Jbeta primers were used. The assay was immunoSEQ multiplex PCR, and TCRdb's table has in-frame clones only and misses some. Of about 150,000 clones in the sample, around 82% were seen once. At collection, donors were nominally healthy, but unrecorded immune exposures were probable. This clone was seen more than once but under ten times. Its antigen is undetermined. The CDR3 runs to 15 residues. The V gene end was trimmed by 0 bases and the J gene end by 5 bases; junction bases not matched to a gene: 4. Per the germline V gene, CDR1 is SGHRS and CDR2 is YFSETQ. The source of this sequence is a woman aged 50 to 60 in good health and CMV-seropositive. The genes are TRBV5-1 and TRBJ1-5, with 8 nucleotides matching TRBD1. Sequenced sample: PBMCs. The CDR3 spells CASSLGTGLHQPQHF. The CDR3 nucleotides read TGCGCCAGCAGCTTGGGGACAGGGTTACATCAGCCCCAGCATTTT. Looking up the rest from reference TRBV5-1 and TRBJ1-5 gives the full variable domain: KAGVTQTPRYLIKTRGQQVTLSCSPISGHRSVSWYQQTPGQGLQFLFEYFSETQRNKGNFPGRFSGRQFSNSRSEMNVSTLELGDSALYLCASSLGTGLHQPQHFGDGTRLSIL.